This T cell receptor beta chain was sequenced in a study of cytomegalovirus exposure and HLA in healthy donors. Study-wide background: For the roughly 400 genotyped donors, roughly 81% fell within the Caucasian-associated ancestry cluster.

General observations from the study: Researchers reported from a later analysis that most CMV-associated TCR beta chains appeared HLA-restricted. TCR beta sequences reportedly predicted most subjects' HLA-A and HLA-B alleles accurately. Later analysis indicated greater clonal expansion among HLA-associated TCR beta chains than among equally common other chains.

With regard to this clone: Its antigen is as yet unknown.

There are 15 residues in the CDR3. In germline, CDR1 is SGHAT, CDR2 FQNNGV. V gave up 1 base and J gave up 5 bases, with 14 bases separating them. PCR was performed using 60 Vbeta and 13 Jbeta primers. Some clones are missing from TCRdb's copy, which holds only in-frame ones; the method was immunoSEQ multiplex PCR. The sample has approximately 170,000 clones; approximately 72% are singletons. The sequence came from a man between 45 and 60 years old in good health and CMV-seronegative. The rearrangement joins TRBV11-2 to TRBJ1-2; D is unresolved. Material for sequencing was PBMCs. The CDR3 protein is CASSLGDSPRYGYTF. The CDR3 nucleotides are TGTGCCAGCAGCTTAGGTGACTCTCCGAGGTATGGCTACACCTTC.